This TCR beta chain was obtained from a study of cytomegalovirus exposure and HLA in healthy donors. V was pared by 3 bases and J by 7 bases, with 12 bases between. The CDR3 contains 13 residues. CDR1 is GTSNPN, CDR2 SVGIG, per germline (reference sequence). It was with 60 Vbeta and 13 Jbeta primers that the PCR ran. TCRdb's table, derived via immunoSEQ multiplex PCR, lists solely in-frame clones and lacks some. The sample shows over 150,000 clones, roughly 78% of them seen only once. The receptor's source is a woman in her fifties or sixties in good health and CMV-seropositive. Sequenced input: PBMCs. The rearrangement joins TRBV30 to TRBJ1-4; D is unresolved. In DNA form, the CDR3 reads TGTGCCTGGAGCCCCTTGGCGGCTGAAAAACTGTTTTTT. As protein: CAWSPLAAEKLFF.